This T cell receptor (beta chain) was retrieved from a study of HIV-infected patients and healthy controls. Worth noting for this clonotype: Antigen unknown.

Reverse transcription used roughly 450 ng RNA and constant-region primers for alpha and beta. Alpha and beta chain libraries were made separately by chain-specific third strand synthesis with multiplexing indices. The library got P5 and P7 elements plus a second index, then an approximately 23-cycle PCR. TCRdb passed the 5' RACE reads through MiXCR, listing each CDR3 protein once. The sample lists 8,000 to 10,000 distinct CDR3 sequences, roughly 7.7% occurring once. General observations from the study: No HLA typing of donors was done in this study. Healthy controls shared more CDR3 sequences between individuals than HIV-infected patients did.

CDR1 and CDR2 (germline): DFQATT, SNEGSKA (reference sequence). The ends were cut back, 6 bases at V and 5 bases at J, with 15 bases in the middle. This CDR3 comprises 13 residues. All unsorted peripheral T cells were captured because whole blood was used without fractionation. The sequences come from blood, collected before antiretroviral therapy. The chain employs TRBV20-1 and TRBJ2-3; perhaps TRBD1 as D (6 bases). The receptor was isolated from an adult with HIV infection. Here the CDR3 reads CSAPLKGVDTQYF. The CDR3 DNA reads TGCAGTGCCCCCCTCAAGGGGGTAGATACGCAGTATTTT.